One sample yielded the 9 T cell receptor beta chains listed below, sequenced in a study of blood T cells in healthy people across ages. For the second PCR, which ran for roughly 6 to 12 cycles, a sample-barcoded 5' primer and a J-beta primer mix were used. TCRdb called the 5' RACE reads again in MiXCR, with one record for every CDR3 protein. This repertoire shows around 800,000 distinct CDR3 sequences, around two thirds found once; its top ten account for around 30%. Sequenced material: blood. Receptor source: a man aged 30 to 45 in good health.

A few counts support this clonotype. The V and J genes are TRBV12-3 or TRBV12-4 and TRBJ2-7, with D perhaps matching TRBD1 (6 bases). The CDR3 contains 13 residues. Deletions cut 1 base from V and 6 bases from J, with 10 bases between. CDR3 DNA sequence: TGTGCCAGCAGTTTAGGCAGGGGAACCGAGCAGTACTTC. Translated, it gives CASSLGRGTEQYF.

The gene calls are TRBV3-1 and TRBJ2-7; tentatively, D is TRBD1 (6 bases). The germline V gene encodes CDR1 LGHDT and CDR2 YNNKEL (reference sequence). Trimming pared 3 bases from V and 0 bases from J, leaving 15 bases between. The CDR3 loop spans 16 amino acids. For the CDR3, the DNA is TGTGCCAGCAGCCAGTCAACCAACAGGGTCTCCTACGAGCAGTACTTC. Protein sequence: CASSQSTNRVSYEQYF.

This rearrangement joins TRBV5-1 to TRBJ2-7; no clear D. This CDR3 is 14 amino acids long. The germline V and J ends were trimmed by 5 bases and 7 bases, with 19 bases remaining between them. The germline CDR1 and CDR2 sequences are SGHRS and YFSETQ. The CDR3 is CASSVEDPVREQYF. The CDR3 nucleotides read TGCGCCAGCAGTGTTGAAGACCCGGTGAGGGAGCAGTACTTC.

This clonotype was recorded at least ten times. A read error may account for a junction end that differs from germline. The rearrangement joins TRBV7-8 to TRBJ2-7; TRBD2 matches at 7 bases. CDR3 length equals 14 residues. The germline V gene encodes CDR1 SGHVS and CDR2 FQNEAQ. CDR3 in DNA: TGTGCCAGCAGTCGTGGGACTAATACCTACGAGGAGTACTTC. Its translation: CASSRGTNTYEEYF.

The table lists this clonotype with a few counts. This CDR3 reads CSAWTGKHEQYF. The DNA of the CDR3 is TGCAGTGCTTGGACAGGGAAGCACGAGCAGTACTTC. The rearrangement uses TRBV20-1 and TRBJ2-7; 8 positions agree with TRBD1. This CDR3 has 12 residues. Trimming cost V 5 bases and J 5 bases; bases outside gene matches: 5. CDR1 is DFQATT, CDR2 SNEGSKA, per germline (reference sequence).

The rearrangement uses TRBV7-2 and TRBJ2-5; D may correspond to TRBD1 or TRBD2 (5 bases each). The germline V gene has CDR1 SGHTA and CDR2 FQGNSA. This CDR3 spans 15 amino acids. V was clipped by 5 bases and J by 5 bases, with 18 bases between them. CDR3 nucleotide sequence: TGTGCCAGCAGCCTAGAAATCGTGTGGGGGGAGACCCAGTACTTC. It translates to CASSLEIVWGETQYF.

V gene TRBV28 combines with J gene TRBJ1-5; D may be TRBD1 (5 bases). Trimming removed 6 bases from V and 1 base from J, with 13 bases in between. The germline V gene has CDR1 MDHEN and CDR2 SYDVKM. CDR3 length: 15 residues. The CDR3 DNA reads TGTGCCAGCAGCTTGGGGGACGCCAGCAATCAGCCCCAGCATTTT. Amino acid sequence: CASSLGDASNQPQHF. Full variable domain (remainder filled in from reference TRBV28 and TRBJ1-5): DVKVTQSSRYLVKRTGEKVFLECVQDMDHENMFWYRQDPGLGLRLIYFSYDVKMKEKGDIPEGYSVSREKKERFSLILESASTNQTSMYLCASSLGDASNQPQHFGDGTRLSIL.

The chain links TRBV9 to TRBJ2-4, with D maybe TRBD1 (5 bases). Germline loops: CDR1 SGDLS, CDR2 YYNGEE. This CDR3 comprises 14 residues. Trimming took off 3 bases at V and 7 bases at J, with 14 bases between the two ends. The CDR3 region is CASSGAGGANIQYF. The CDR3 DNA follows: TGTGCCAGCAGCGGAGCCGGTGGGGCGAACATTCAGTACTTC.

The V call is TRBV7-2, the J call TRBJ2-1; 8 nucleotides agree with TRBD1. V dropped 5 bases and J dropped 4; count of bases not matched to a gene: 10. The germline CDR1 and CDR2 sequences are SGHTA and FQGNSA. This CDR3 is built from 16 residues. Here the CDR3 DNA reads TGTGCCAGCAGCGCGTCAGGGGGCGTTTTGTACAATGAGCAGTTCTTC. Translating it yields CASSASGGVLYNEQFF.